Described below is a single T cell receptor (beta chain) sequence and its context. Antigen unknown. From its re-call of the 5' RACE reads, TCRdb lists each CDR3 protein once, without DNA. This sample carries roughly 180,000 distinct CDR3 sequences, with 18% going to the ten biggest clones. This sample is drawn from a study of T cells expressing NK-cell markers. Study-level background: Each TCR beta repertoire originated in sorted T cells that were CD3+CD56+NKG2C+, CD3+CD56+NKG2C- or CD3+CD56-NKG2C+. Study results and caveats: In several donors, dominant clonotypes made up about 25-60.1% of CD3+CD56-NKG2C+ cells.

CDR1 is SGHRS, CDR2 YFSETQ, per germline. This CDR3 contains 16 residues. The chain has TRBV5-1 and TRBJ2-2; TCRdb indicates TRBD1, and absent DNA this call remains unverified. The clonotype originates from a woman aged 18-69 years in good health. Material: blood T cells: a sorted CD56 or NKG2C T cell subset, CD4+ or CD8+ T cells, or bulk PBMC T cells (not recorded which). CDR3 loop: CASSLPDSANTGELFF.